The 28 T cell receptor beta chains reported below all come from one sample, sequenced in a study of T cell responses to AZD1222 COVID-19 vaccine. The data were produced by immunoSEQ multiplex PCR, yet TCRdb's version contains in-frame clones alone and is incomplete. In the table there are tens of thousands of clones, less than 85% of which are singletons. The material sequenced was peripheral blood, taken on day 0 of AZD1222 vaccination. The receptors here all came from an adult in good health.

This clone is medium-sized in the sample. This chain links TRBV15 with TRBJ2-3, with 9 bases matching TRBD2. The ends lost 1 base at V and 2 bases at J; junction bases unmatched: 7. This CDR3 has 17 amino acids. The germline V gene has CDR1 LNHNV and CDR2 YYDKDF (reference sequence). Here the CDR3 DNA reads TGTGCCACCAGCAGAGTTGCTAGCGGGGCTACCACAGATACGCAGTATTTT. It encodes CATSRVASGATTDTQYF.

Only a few counts were recorded for this clone. The V and J genes are TRBV4-2 and TRBJ2-7; 7 nucleotides align to TRBD1. The ends lost 1 base at V and 6 bases at J; junction bases unmatched: 12. The CDR3 runs to 16 residues. CDR1 and CDR2 from the germline V gene are LGHNA and YNFKEQ. For the CDR3, the DNA is TGTGCCAGCAGCCAAGGGGGACAGTCTCCCCTTTCCGAGCAGTACTTC. It translates to CASSQGGQSPLSEQYF.

Comment on this clone: In the same sample, other DNA sequences code for this CDR3. This sequence joins TRBV12-3 or TRBV12-4 and TRBJ1-1; possibly TRBD1 for D (6 bases). CDR3 length: 13 residues. With 6 bases removed from V and 5 bases from J, the gap between germline ends came to 13 bases. Here the CDR3 DNA reads TGTGCCAGCAGCCTGGTAGGGGGTACTGAAGCTTTCTTT. Protein sequence: CASSLVGGTEAFF.

J is TRBJ2-3 and V is TRBV7-2; D might be TRBD2 (5 bases). The CDR3 is 14 residues long. V lost 2 bases, J lost 5 bases, and 11 bases lay in between. Looked up from germline, CDR1 is SGHTA and CDR2 is FQGNSA. The DNA for the CDR3 is TGTGCCAGCAGCTTACCCGGACGGGGAGATACGCAGTATTTT. As protein: CASSLPGRGDTQYF.

The chain carries TRBV5-1 and TRBJ2-2, with no clear D. The CDR3 sequence is 13 residues long. V dropped 1 base and J dropped 5 bases, with 6 bases sitting between them. CDR1 is SGHRS and CDR2 is YFSETQ in the germline V gene. CDR3 DNA: TGCGCCAGCAGCTTGTTGTTGACCGGGGAGCTGTTTTTT. Amino acid sequence: CASSLLLTGELFF. The full variable domain, its missing parts supplied by reference TRBV5-1 and TRBJ2-2, is KAGVTQTPRYLIKTRGQQVTLSCSPISGHRSVSWYQQTPGQGLQFLFEYFSETQRNKGNFPGRFSGRQFSNSRSEMNVSTLELGDSALYLCASSLLLTGELFFGEGSRLTVL.

The chain couples TRBV6-4 to TRBJ2-2; D is ambiguous. The germline V gene has CDR1 MRHNA and CDR2 SNTAGT. The CDR3 is 14 amino acids. Trimming stripped 5 bases from V and 0 bases from J, with 7 bases between. The CDR3 region is CASSQIANTGELFF. The CDR3 DNA follows: TGTGCCAGCAGTCAAATCGCGAACACCGGGGAGCTGTTTTTT.

V usage is TRBV6-2 or TRBV6-3 and J usage is TRBJ2-5, with D perhaps given as TRBD1 or TRBD2 (5 bases each). CDR3 length: 13 amino acids. Germline values: CDR1 MNHEY, CDR2 SVGEGT. V was shortened by 2 bases and J by 9 bases, with 13 bases between the two germline ends. The CDR3 region is CASSYEGFRAQYF. The CDR3 DNA reads TGTGCCAGCAGTTACGAGGGGTTCAGGGCCCAGTACTTC.

This rearrangement joins TRBV25-1 to TRBJ1-2, with D perhaps TRBD1 (5 bases). Trimming cost V 10 bases and J 7 bases, with 25 bases left between them. Germline CDR1 reads MGHDK; CDR2 reads SYGVNS. The CDR3 has 15 residues. The CDR3 sequence: CATDTRGHLSGGYTF. The CDR3 bases are TGTGCCACCGATACCCGGGGCCACCTCAGCGGTGGCTACACCTTC.

This clone appeared a few times. This chain joins TRBV12-3 or TRBV12-4 and TRBJ2-7; 9 nucleotides align to TRBD1. This CDR3 is 13 amino acids long. The ends lost 5 bases at V and 7 bases at J; junction bases unmatched: 6. The CDR3 nucleotides are TGTGCCAGCAGTCCCGGGACAGGGTTTGAGCAGTACTTC. Encoded protein: CASSPGTGFEQYF.

This sequence joins TRBV5-1 and TRBJ2-2, with 9 bases identical to TRBD1. The CDR3 totals 14 residues. With V trimmed by 2 bases and J by 6 bases, 2 bases remained unmatched. Germline CDR1 reads SGHRS; CDR2 reads YFSETQ. In nucleotides, the CDR3 is TGCGCCAGCAGCTTCGGGACAGGGTCCGGGGAGCTGTTTTTT. This translates into CASSFGTGSGELFF. The full variable domain, completed using reference TRBV5-1 and TRBJ2-2, is KAGVTQTPRYLIKTRGQQVTLSCSPISGHRSVSWYQQTPGQGLQFLFEYFSETQRNKGNFPGRFSGRQFSNSRSEMNVSTLELGDSALYLCASSFGTGSGELFFGEGSRLTVL.

The chain has TRBV24-1 and TRBJ1-5; D is unresolved. Germline V gene data show CDR1 as KGHDR and CDR2 as SFDVKD. The CDR3 runs to 11 residues. V was pared by 8 bases and J by 9 bases, with 10 bases between. CDR3: CATICPGPQHF. Here the CDR3 DNA reads TGTGCCACCATTTGCCCCGGGCCCCAGCATTTT.

The chain carries TRBV28 and TRBJ1-2; 10 bases match TRBD1. Trimming at V came to 3 bases and at J to 7 bases, leaving 11 bases not matched to a gene. Germline assignment: CDR1 MDHEN and CDR2 SYDVKM. This CDR3 is 16 amino acids long. The CDR3 DNA follows: TGTGCCAGCAGTTTTTTCCCGGGACAGGGGCGGGGTGGCTACACCTTC. This translates into CASSFFPGQGRGGYTF.

V usage is TRBV13 and J usage is TRBJ2-7, with TRBD1 matching over 8 bases. Trimming at V came to 4 bases and at J to 5 bases, leaving 10 bases not matched to a gene. Per germline, CDR1 PRHDT and CDR2 FYEKMQ (reference sequence). This CDR3 is 15 amino acids long. The CDR3 sequence is CASSSPGSGGDEQYF. CDR3 in DNA: TGTGCCAGCAGCTCCCCTGGATCAGGGGGCGACGAGCAGTACTTC.

This clone was observed a few times. The chain links TRBV27 to TRBJ2-5, with 7 bases matching TRBD1. CDR1 MNHEY and CDR2 SMNVEV come from the germline V gene (reference sequence). J lost 1 base, V lost 7 bases, and 6 bases had no gene match. The CDR3 has 14 residues. CDR3 loop: CASKLRGSQETQYF. CDR3 DNA: TGTGCCAGCAAGCTCAGGGGGTCCCAAGAGACCCAGTACTTC.

The J gene is TRBJ1-1, the V gene TRBV6-5; D might be TRBD1 (6 bases). The germline V gene has CDR1 MNHEY and CDR2 SVGAGI. The CDR3 runs to 15 residues. The V end was cut by 0 bases, the J end by 1 base, with 9 bases between. For the CDR3, the DNA is TGTGCCAGCAGTTACTCGGGGGGGCCGAACACTGAAGCTTTCTTT. This encodes CASSYSGGPNTEAFF.

The table lists this clone with a few counts. This sequence joins TRBV30 and TRBJ1-1; D is ambiguous. CDR1 is GTSNPN, CDR2 SVGIG, per germline (reference sequence). Trimming pared 0 bases from V and 1 base from J, leaving 6 bases between. This CDR3 has 13 amino acids. CDR3 DNA: TGTGCCTGGAGTGTACAGCCGAACACTGAAGCTTTCTTT. Its translation is CAWSVQPNTEAFF.

V and J are TRBV5-1 and TRBJ1-2, with a weak D call TRBD1 (5 bases). Germline values: CDR1 SGHRS, CDR2 YFSETQ. The CDR3 consists of 14 residues. V shed 1 base and J shed 4 bases, with 11 bases lying between them. CDR3 residues: CASSLRGDGYGYTF. In DNA form, the CDR3 reads TGCGCCAGCAGCTTGCGGGGGGACGGCTATGGCTACACCTTC.

This chain links TRBV3-1 (or the pseudogene TRBV3-2) with TRBJ1-2; possible D gene TRBD1, 5 bases. This CDR3 spans 18 amino acids. The ends were cut back, 3 bases at V and 4 bases at J, with 24 bases in the middle. The V gene's germline CDR1 is LGHDT and CDR2 YNNKEL (reference sequence). CDR3 in DNA: TGTGCCAGCAGCCAGGCCGGGACGGCGGGATGGGAGGGCTATGGCTACACCTTC. Translated, it gives CASSQAGTAGWEGYGYTF.

This clone has a handful of counts. The V call is TRBV6-1, the J call TRBJ1-5; TRBD1 is a possible D gene (5 bases). The CDR3 spans 14 residues. V lost 0 bases, J lost 5 bases, and 8 bases lay in between. Germline-derived CDR1 and CDR2 are MNHNS and SASEGT. For the CDR3, the DNA is TGTGCCAGCAGTGAAGCGGGGGGTGATCAGCCCCAGCATTTT. It specifies CASSEAGGDQPQHF.

This clone was detected only once. The chain employs TRBV3-1 (or the pseudogene TRBV3-2) and TRBJ1-1; D remains unclear. Germline CDR1 and CDR2: LGHDT and YNNKEL (reference sequence). V was shortened by 4 bases and J by 1 base, with 13 bases between the two germline ends. The CDR3 is 15 residues long. The CDR3: CASSPRTAANTEAFF. CDR3 DNA sequence: TGTGCCAGCAGCCCGCGGACGGCGGCGAACACTGAAGCTTTCTTT.

The rearrangement joins TRBV28 to TRBJ2-5; no firm D call. This CDR3 comprises 13 residues. From germline, CDR1 is MDHEN and CDR2 SYDVKM. Trimming shortened V by 4 bases and J by 5 bases, and 11 bases separated the two germline ends. CDR3 in DNA: TGTGCCAGCAGTTCCCACTCACAGGAGACCCAGTACTTC. Translating it yields CASSSHSQETQYF.

The chain carries TRBV4-2 and TRBJ1-2; D is ambiguous. The CDR3 is made up of 14 amino acids. Looked up from germline, CDR1 is LGHNA and CDR2 is YNFKEQ. The germline V and J ends were trimmed by 0 bases and 4 bases, with 9 bases remaining between them. CDR3 in DNA: TGTGCCAGCAGCCAAGATGGAGGTCCCTATGGCTACACCTTC. Translating gives CASSQDGGPYGYTF.

The rearrangement links TRBV28 to TRBJ1-1, with D uncertain. CDR3 length: 14 residues. V was clipped by 2 bases and J by 1 base, with 8 bases between them. Germline CDR1 MDHEN, CDR2 SYDVKM. Written as DNA, the CDR3 is TGTGCCAGCAGTTTACCTCGGGCGAACACTGAAGCTTTCTTT. Protein sequence: CASSLPRANTEAFF.

A few counts support this clone. The rearrangement uses TRBV6-5 and TRBJ1-2, with 9 bases that match TRBD1. V lost 2 bases, J lost 5 bases, and 6 bases stayed unmatched. Per the germline V gene, CDR1 is MNHEY and CDR2 is SVGAGI. This CDR3 has 15 amino acids. For the CDR3, the DNA is TGTGCCAGCAGTTACACCGGGACAGGGATGTATGGCTACACCTTC. The encoded protein is CASSYTGTGMYGYTF.

The chain carries TRBV18 and TRBJ1-5, with 9 bases lining up with TRBD1. V lost 2 bases and J lost 1; bases outside the gene matches: 6. This CDR3 is 17 amino acids long. Germline CDR1 reads KGHSH; CDR2 reads LQKENI. CDR3 protein: CASSPFGTGMSNQPQHF. CDR3 in DNA: TGTGCCAGCTCACCATTTGGGACAGGGATGAGCAATCAGCCCCAGCATTTT. The whole variable domain, filled in from reference TRBV18 and TRBJ1-5, reads NAGVMQNPRHLVRRRGQEARLRCSPMKGHSHVYWYRQLPEEGLKFMVYLQKENIIDESGMPKERFSAEFPKEGPSILRIQQVVRGDSAAYFCASSPFGTGMSNQPQHFGDGTRLSIL.

The chain couples TRBV5-5 to TRBJ2-7; the D gene is possibly TRBD1 (6 bases). The CDR3 contains 14 residues. Per the germline V gene, CDR1 is SGHKS and CDR2 is YYEKEE (reference sequence). The V gene lost 5 bases and the J gene lost 6 bases, with 18 bases spanning the gap. CDR3: CASRHRAGAGEQYF. For the CDR3, the DNA is TGTGCCAGCAGACACAGGGCCGGCGCGGGCGAGCAGTACTTC.

CDR3 sequence: CASSLIPGQGRNEQFF. The CDR3 coding sequence is TGTGCCAGTAGTCTCATCCCGGGACAGGGGCGGAATGAGCAGTTCTTC. This chain joins TRBV19 and TRBJ2-1; 10 bases are a match to TRBD1. Germline V CDR1 and CDR2: LNHDA, SQIVND (reference sequence). J lost 7 bases, V lost 5 bases, and 11 bases had no gene match. This CDR3 is built from 16 residues. Combining the CDR3 with reference TRBV19 and TRBJ2-1 gives the whole variable domain DGGITQSPKYLFRKEGQNVTLSCEQNLNHDAMYWYRQDPGQGLRLIYYSQIVNDFQKGDIAEGYSVSREKKESFPLTVTSAQKNPTAFYLCASSLIPGQGRNEQFFGPGTRLTVL.

V is TRBV11-2 and J is TRBJ2-7; no clear D. V lost 2 bases to trimming and J lost 3 bases, with 17 bases between them. Germline V lookup: CDR1 SGHAT, CDR2 FQNNGV. CDR3 length: 16 residues. The CDR3 DNA is TGTGCCAGCAGCTTAAGCGCGTCTGCTCCTAGCTACGAGCAGTACTTC. Protein sequence: CASSLSASAPSYEQYF.